A single sample gave rise to the 25 T cell receptor beta chains below, sequenced in a study of cytomegalovirus exposure and HLA in healthy donors. The primer mix had 60 Vbeta and 13 Jbeta primers. Some clones are missing from TCRdb's copy, which holds only in-frame ones; the method was immunoSEQ multiplex PCR. Of around 180,000 clones listed, approximately 84% are singletons. Input material: PBMCs. The receptors were gathered from a woman in her 30s in good health and CMV-seropositive.

The chain employs TRBV2 and TRBJ1-1, with D possibly TRBD1 on 6 matching bases. This CDR3 is 14 amino acids long. From germline, CDR1 is SNHLY and CDR2 FYNNEI. V lost 6 bases, J lost 3 bases, and 14 bases lay in between. In nucleotides, the CDR3 is TGTGCCAGCAGGGAACAGGGAGGGTACACTGAAGCTTTCTTT. It encodes CASREQGGYTEAFF.

This clone was seen just once. The gene calls are TRBV11-3 and TRBJ2-3, with 9 bases that match TRBD2. Germline CDR1 and CDR2: SGHNT and YENEEA. The CDR3 spans 15 residues. The V segment lost 3 bases and the J segment 2 bases; nucleotides outside the gene matches: 3. The CDR3 is CASSFIAGATDTQYF. The CDR3 DNA follows: TGTGCCAGCAGCTTTATAGCGGGGGCCACAGATACGCAGTATTTT.

The chain carries TRBV14 and TRBJ1-4; D possibly corresponds to TRBD1 (5 bases). This CDR3 has 15 amino acids. CDR1 is SGHDN, CDR2 FVKESK, per germline. V was cut by 0 bases and J by 10 bases, with 15 bases left in between. The CDR3 region is CASSQDRVAFGKLFF. The CDR3 bases are TGTGCCAGCAGCCAAGACAGGGTTGCCTTCGGAAAACTGTTTTTT.

V and J are TRBV7-9 and TRBJ1-4; TRBD1 matches at 8 bases. Germline-derived CDR1 and CDR2 are SEHNR and FQNEAQ (reference sequence). The CDR3 length is 15 residues. Germline trimming cut 1 base from V and 4 bases from J; bases unmatched to any gene: 2. CDR3 sequence: CASSLGTGINEKLFF. The CDR3 coding sequence is TGTGCCAGCAGCTTAGGGACAGGGATTAATGAAAAACTGTTTTTT.

The V and J genes are TRBV27 and TRBJ1-6, with 7 bases matching TRBD1. The V and J ends lost 7 bases and 10 bases, in that order; junction bases with no gene match: 7. The germline V gene encodes CDR1 MNHEY and CDR2 SMNVEV (reference sequence). There are 13 residues in the CDR3. The chain's CDR3 is CASTLTGNSPLHF. The CDR3 region has the DNA TGTGCCAGCACCCTGACAGGGAACTCACCCCTCCACTTT.

The CDR3 bases are TGTGCCAGTAGTACCAGGATTCACTATGGCTACACCTTC. It encodes CASSTRIHYGYTF. This chain links TRBV19 with TRBJ1-2; D is unresolved. V lost 4 bases to trimming and J lost 3 bases, with 9 bases between them. Per germline, CDR1 LNHDA and CDR2 SQIVND (reference sequence). The CDR3 is 13 amino acids.

This clone was detected only a few times. This chain connects TRBV7-9 to TRBJ2-1; 7 positions match TRBD2. Germline V gene lookup returns CDR1 SEHNR and CDR2 FQNEAQ (reference sequence). The CDR3 contains 13 residues. Unmatched junction bases numbered 1, after V lost 7 bases and J lost 1 base. The CDR3 coding sequence is TGTGCCAGCACAGCGGGATCCTACAATGAGCAGTTCTTC. Its protein product is CASTAGSYNEQFF.

The chain combines TRBV5-1 with TRBJ2-2; D perhaps matches TRBD2 (5 bases). The CDR3 consists of 15 residues. CDR1 is SGHRS and CDR2 is YFSETQ in the germline V gene. Trimming removed 0 bases from V and 0 bases from J, with 6 bases in between. As DNA, the CDR3 is TGCGCCAGCAGCTTGGCCGGGGCGAACACCGGGGAGCTGTTTTTT. This encodes CASSLAGANTGELFF.

A remark on this clone: Relative to the germline gene, one junction end is altered; a read error may explain this. The CDR3 DNA follows: TGTGCCAGCTCACACGAAAGGACAGGGAACGCTGAAGCTTTCTTT. Residues: CASSHERTGNAEAFF. This chain joins TRBV18 and TRBJ1-1, with 8 bases lining up with TRBD1. The germline V gene encodes CDR1 KGHSH and CDR2 LQKENI. The CDR3 length is 15 residues. The full variable domain, its missing parts supplied by reference TRBV18 and TRBJ1-1, is NAGVMQNPRHLVRRRGQEARLRCSPMKGHSHVYWYRQLPEEGLKFMVYLQKENIIDESGMPKERFSAEFPKEGPSILRIQQVVRGDSAAYFCASSHERTGNAEAFFGQGTRLTVV.

This clone was found a few times. V gene TRBV9 combines with J gene TRBJ1-1; no firm D call. V was cut by 3 bases and J by 2 bases, with 14 bases left in between. Looked up from germline, CDR1 is SGDLS and CDR2 is YYNGEE. The CDR3 length is 15 residues. CDR3 sequence (DNA): TGTGCCAGCAGCGAGAGAGGGAACTCTAACACTGAAGCTTTCTTT. Translated, it gives CASSERGNSNTEAFF.

This chain uses TRBV7-6 with TRBJ2-7, with D possibly matching TRBD2 (6 bases). The CDR3 runs to 13 residues. Trimming stripped 5 bases from V and 7 bases from J, with 15 bases between. The germline V gene has CDR1 SGHVS and CDR2 FNYEAQ. Here the CDR3 reads CASSPNSRGEQYF. Written as DNA, the CDR3 is TGTGCCAGCAGCCCAAACAGCCGGGGGGAGCAGTACTTC.

This clone was seen a few times. V and J are TRBV4-3 and TRBJ1-1, with D perhaps TRBD1 (5 bases). Trimming removed 1 base at V and 4 bases at J, with 13 bases between. Germline values: CDR1 LGHNA, CDR2 YSLEER. The CDR3 contains 15 residues. The DNA for the CDR3 is TGCGCCAGCAGCCAAGGAGAAGGGGAGGCCACTGAAGCTTTCTTT. This sequence encodes CASSQGEGEATEAFF.

This clone has just a few counts. V usage is TRBV5-6 and J usage is TRBJ1-1; a possible D gene is TRBD1 (5 bases). Trimming stripped 0 bases from V and 4 bases from J, with 10 bases between. Looked up from germline, CDR1 is SGHDT and CDR2 is YYEEEE. The CDR3 covers 14 residues. As DNA, the CDR3 is TGTGCCAGCAGCTTGGGGCAGGGTGTCACTGAAGCTTTCTTT. This sequence encodes CASSLGQGVTEAFF. Full variable domain (missing parts from reference TRBV5-6 and TRBJ1-1): DAGVTQSPTHLIKTRGQQVTLRCSPKSGHDTVSWYQQALGQGPQFIFQYYEEEERQRGNFPDRFSGHQFPNYSSELNVNALLLGDSALYLCASSLGQGVTEAFFGQGTRLTVV.

Only a few counts were recorded for this clone. V is TRBV25-1 and J is TRBJ1-3; the D is unclear. Trimming took 5 bases from V and 2 from J, leaving 7 bases between them. Germline CDR1 reads MGHDK; CDR2 reads SYGVNS. There are 13 residues in the CDR3. CDR3 loop: CASSPPAGNTIYF. The CDR3 DNA follows: TGTGCCAGCAGTCCCCCTGCTGGAAACACCATATATTTT.

This clone occurred a few times. The chain combines TRBV29-1 with TRBJ1-4; D is possibly TRBD1 (6 bases). V lost 3 bases to trimming and J lost 8 bases, with 13 bases between them. The CDR3 contains 13 residues. Per the germline V gene, CDR1 is SQVTM and CDR2 is ANQGSEA. The CDR3 nucleotides are TGCAGCGTTGAGGAGACAGGACCAGAAAAACTGTTTTTT. Amino acid sequence: CSVEETGPEKLFF.

The genes are TRBV7-9 and TRBJ1-1, with TRBD1 matching over 9 bases. The CDR3 has 16 amino acids. CDR1 SEHNR and CDR2 FQNEAQ come from the germline V gene (reference sequence). V shed 5 bases, J shed 3 bases, and the junction held 10 bases outside the gene matches. The CDR3, as DNA: TGTGCCAGCAGCAAAACAGGGGGCGCGGGAGACACTGAAGCTTTCTTT. It translates to CASSKTGGAGDTEAFF. Full variable domain (outside the CDR3, taken from reference TRBV7-9 and TRBJ1-1): DTGVSQNPRHKITKRGQNVTFRCDPISEHNRLYWYRQTLGQGPEFLTYFQNEAQLEKSRLLSDRFSAERPKGSFSTLEIQRTEQGDSAMYLCASSKTGGAGDTEAFFGQGTRLTVV.

The chain has TRBV14 and TRBJ1-1; the match to TRBD1 covers 11 bases. The germline V gene has CDR1 SGHDN and CDR2 FVKESK. The V segment lost 6 bases and the J segment 4 bases; nucleotides outside the gene matches: 10. This CDR3 contains 16 residues. CDR3 residues: CASSHRTGTGGTEAFF. The CDR3 nucleotides read TGTGCCAGCAGTCATAGAACCGGGACAGGGGGCACTGAAGCTTTCTTT.

V is TRBV6-1 and J is TRBJ2-1, with a possible D match to TRBD2 (7 bases). Germline assignment: CDR1 MNHNS and CDR2 SASEGT. V was trimmed by 2 bases and J by 2 bases, leaving 10 bases between them. The CDR3 is 15 amino acids. The CDR3 loop is CASSEPRGPYNEQFF. The CDR3 coding sequence is TGTGCCAGCAGTGAACCGCGGGGGCCCTACAATGAGCAGTTCTTC.

V gene TRBV5-1 combines with J gene TRBJ2-1, with D tentatively TRBD2 (5 bases). Germline V gives CDR1 SGHRS, CDR2 YFSETQ. This CDR3 region has 15 residues. Trimming took 2 bases from V and 4 from J, leaving 13 bases between them. The CDR3 reads CASSFYGNEYNEQFF. In nucleotides, the CDR3 is TGCGCCAGCAGCTTCTACGGGAATGAATACAATGAGCAGTTCTTC.

This rearrangement joins TRBV28 to TRBJ2-1; 9 bases match TRBD2. The V gene end was trimmed by 3 bases and the J gene end by 4 bases; junction bases not matched to a gene: 4. CDR3 length: 15 residues. Germline V gives CDR1 MDHEN, CDR2 SYDVKM. CDR3 sequence reads: CASSLAGGVYNEQFF. CDR3 nucleotides: TGTGCCAGCAGTTTGGCGGGAGGGGTGTACAATGAGCAGTTCTTC.

The chain couples TRBV5-4 to TRBJ2-3; a weak D match, TRBD2 (5 bases). V lost 4 bases, J lost 2 bases, and 14 bases lay in between. CDR3 length: 15 amino acids. Germline CDR1 reads SGHNT; CDR2 reads YYREEE (reference sequence). CDR3 amino acids: CASSEGIRVTDTQYF. DNA for the CDR3: TGTGCCAGCAGCGAGGGAATTCGGGTCACAGATACGCAGTATTTT.

The V call is TRBV7-9, the J call TRBJ2-3; TRBD1 aligns across 8 bases. V was clipped by 5 bases and J by 3 bases; unmatched bases: 10. Germline V gives CDR1 SEHNR, CDR2 FQNEAQ (reference sequence). There are 16 residues in the CDR3. CDR3 in amino acids: CASSARTGKETDTQYF. The DNA of the CDR3 is TGTGCCAGCAGCGCCCGGACAGGGAAAGAGACAGATACGCAGTATTTT.

The genes are TRBV4-1 and TRBJ2-3; D gene unclear. CDR3 size: 13 residues. From germline, CDR1 is MGHRA and CDR2 YSYEKL. Trimming removed 0 bases from V and 5 bases from J, with 6 bases in between. Here the CDR3 reads CASSQDSLDTQYF. CDR3 nucleotides: TGCGCCAGCAGCCAAGATTCCCTAGATACGCAGTATTTT.

The rearrangement joins TRBV28 to TRBJ1-1, with 9 nucleotides matching TRBD1. The CDR3 contains 12 residues. V lost 7 bases and J lost 9; bases outside the gene matches: 6. The germline CDR1 and CDR2 sequences are MDHEN and SYDVKM. The CDR3 region is CASKYRGRKAFF. In DNA, the CDR3 is TGTGCCAGCAAATACAGGGGGCGTAAAGCTTTCTTT.

The chain joins TRBV2 to TRBJ2-1; maybe TRBD2 (6 bases). The V end was cut by 7 bases, the J end by 5 bases, with 12 bases between. There are 13 residues in the CDR3. Germline lookup yields CDR1 SNHLY and CDR2 FYNNEI. The CDR3 DNA reads TGTGCCAGCATCGTAGGAGGGGACAATGAGCAGTTCTTC. Protein: CASIVGGDNEQFF.